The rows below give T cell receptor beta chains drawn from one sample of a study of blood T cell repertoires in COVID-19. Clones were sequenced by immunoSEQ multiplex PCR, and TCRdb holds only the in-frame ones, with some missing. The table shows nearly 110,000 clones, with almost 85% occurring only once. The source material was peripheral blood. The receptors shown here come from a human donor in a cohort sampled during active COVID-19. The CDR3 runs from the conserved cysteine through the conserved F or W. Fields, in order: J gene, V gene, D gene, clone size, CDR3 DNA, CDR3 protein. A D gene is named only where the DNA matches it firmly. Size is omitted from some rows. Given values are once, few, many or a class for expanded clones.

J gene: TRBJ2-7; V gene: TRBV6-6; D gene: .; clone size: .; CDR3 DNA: TGTGCCAGCATCAGCAGGGGCGGCTCCTACGAGCAGTACTTC; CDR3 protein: CASISRGGSYEQYF
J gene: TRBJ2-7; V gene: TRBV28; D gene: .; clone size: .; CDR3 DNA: TGTGCCAGCAGCCCCGGACAGCTATTCTCCTACGAGCAGTACTTC; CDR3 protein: CASSPGQLFSYEQYF
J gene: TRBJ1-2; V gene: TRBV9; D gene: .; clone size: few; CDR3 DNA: TGTGCCAGCAGCGTAGCCCCGGACAAGGGCTACACCTTC; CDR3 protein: CASSVAPDKGYTF
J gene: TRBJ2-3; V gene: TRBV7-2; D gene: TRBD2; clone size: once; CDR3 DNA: TGTGCCAGCAGCAGAAGTCGCTCTAGCGGAACTAGCACAGATACGCAGTATTTT; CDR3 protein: CASSRSRSSGTSTDTQYF
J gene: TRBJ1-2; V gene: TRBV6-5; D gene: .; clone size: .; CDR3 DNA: TGTGCCAGCAGTTCCCTTTTAGGCTACACCTTC; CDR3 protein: CASSSLLGYTF
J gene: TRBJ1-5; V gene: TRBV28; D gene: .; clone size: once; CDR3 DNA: TGTGCCAGCACCACCCCCCCCGAGGCACCTTATCGGCCCCAGCATTTT; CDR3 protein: CASTTPPEAPYRPQHF
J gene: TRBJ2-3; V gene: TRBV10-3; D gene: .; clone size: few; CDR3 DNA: TGTGCCATCAGTGAGTCGGGCAGTCCACTTAGCACAGATACGCAGTATTTT; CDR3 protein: CAISESGSPLSTDTQYF
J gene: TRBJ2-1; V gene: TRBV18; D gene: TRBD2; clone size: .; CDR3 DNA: TGTGCCAGCTGTCGGGCGGGAGGAATCGCCTACAATGAGCAGTTCTTC; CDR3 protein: CASCRAGGIAYNEQFF
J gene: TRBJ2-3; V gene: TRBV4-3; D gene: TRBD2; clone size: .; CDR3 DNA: TGCGCCAGCAGCCAGAACTTCCCCCCAGCTAGCGGGAGCTCAGATACGCAGTATTTT; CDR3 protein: CASSQNFPPASGSSDTQYF
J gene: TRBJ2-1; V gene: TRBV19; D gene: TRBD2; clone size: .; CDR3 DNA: TGTGCCAGTAGTACATACCTCCCGTTAGGGACTAGCTATCCGAACTCCTACAATGAGCAGTTCTTC; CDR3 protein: CASSTYLPLGTSYPNSYNEQFF
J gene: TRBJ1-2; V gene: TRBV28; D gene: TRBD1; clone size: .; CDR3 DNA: TGTGCCAGCAGTTTATACGGGACAGGGGGCTCACACTATGGCTACACCTTC; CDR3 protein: CASSLYGTGGSHYGYTF
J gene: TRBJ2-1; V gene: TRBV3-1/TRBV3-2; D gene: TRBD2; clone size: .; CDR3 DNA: TGTGCCAGCAGCCAAGAAGTGGCGGGAGCCTCCTACAATGAGCAGTTCTTC; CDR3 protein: CASSQEVAGASYNEQFF
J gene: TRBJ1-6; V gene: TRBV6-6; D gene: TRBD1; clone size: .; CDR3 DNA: TGTGCCAGCACCAAGGGACAGGAGATTAATTCACCCCTCCACTTT; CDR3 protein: CASTKGQEINSPLHF
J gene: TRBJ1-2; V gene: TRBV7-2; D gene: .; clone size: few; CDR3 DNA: TGTGCCAGCAGCTTAGGTTGGCGGGGAAGTGATGGCTACACCTTC; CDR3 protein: CASSLGWRGSDGYTF
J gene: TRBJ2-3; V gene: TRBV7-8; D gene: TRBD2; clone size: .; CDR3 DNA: TGTGCCAGCAGCTTAGCCGCCCTAGCGGGAGGAACAGATACGCAGTATTTT; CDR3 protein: CASSLAALAGGTDTQYF
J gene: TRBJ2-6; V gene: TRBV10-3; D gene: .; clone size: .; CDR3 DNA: TGTGCCATCAGTGACCTAAGAGGGGGTATTGGGGCCAACGTCCTGACTTTC; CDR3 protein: CAISDLRGGIGANVLTF